These 31 T cell receptor beta chains were all obtained from the same sample, sequenced in a study of breast tumors, draining lymph nodes, adjacent tissues. TCRdb called the multiplex PCR reads again in MiXCR, with one record for every CDR3 protein. Altogether 150,000 to 200,000 distinct CDR3 sequences are present, 30% to 35% being singletons, with the ten largest covering about 4.5%. The lymph nodes were axillary draining lymph nodes from breast cancer patients. Sequencing was carried out using axillary lymph node tissue. All receptors derive from a female donor with breast cancer. Some clones in this sample may be carry-over from other donors' samples.

The table lists this clonotype with many counts. This chain connects TRBV9 to TRBJ1-2, with 9 bases that match TRBD1. Germline trimming cut 0 bases from V and 5 bases from J; bases unmatched to any gene: 5. The length of the CDR3 is 15 residues. CDR1 and CDR2 (germline): SGDLS, YYNGEE. CDR3 loop: CASSVDPDRGYGYTF. DNA of the CDR3: TGTGCCAGCAGCGTAGATCCGGACAGGGGATATGGCTACACCTTC. Combining the CDR3 with reference TRBV9 and TRBJ1-2 gives the whole variable domain DSGVTQTPKHLITATGQRVTLRCSPRSGDLSVYWYQQSLDQGLQFLIQYYNGEERAKGNILERFSAQQFPDLHSELNLSSLELGDSALYFCASSVDPDRGYGYTFGSGTRLTVV.

This clonotype was seen many times. The chain combines TRBV11-1 with TRBJ1-2; 10 positions agree with TRBD1. The trim removed 0 bases at V and 0 bases at J, leaving 1 base unmatched. In germline, CDR1 is SGHAT, CDR2 FQDESV (reference sequence). The CDR3 is 16 amino acids. For the CDR3, the DNA is TGTGCCAGCAGCTTAGCCGGGACAGGGGCTAACTATGGCTACACCTTC. Its translation: CASSLAGTGANYGYTF.

The J gene is TRBJ2-1, the V gene TRBV6-5, with D maybe TRBD2 (5 bases). The germline V and J ends were trimmed by 5 bases and 8 bases, with 13 bases remaining between them. The germline gives CDR1 MNHEY, CDR2 SVGAGI. This CDR3 spans 13 amino acids. In nucleotides, the CDR3 is TGTGCCAGCAGTCACGGGAACGGGGATGAGCAGTTCTTC. Translating it yields CASSHGNGDEQFF.

The chain uses TRBV9 and TRBJ1-2; the D gene is possibly TRBD1 (6 bases). Per germline, CDR1 SGDLS and CDR2 YYNGEE. Trimming took 5 bases from V and 3 from J, leaving 14 bases between them. The CDR3 spans 14 residues. CDR3 region: CASSRGQLYYGYTF. CDR3 DNA: TGTGCCAGCAGTCGCGGACAGCTCTACTATGGCTACACCTTC.

This clonotype was detected many times. The genes are TRBV7-2 and TRBJ2-5, with D perhaps matching TRBD1 (6 bases). The CDR3 runs to 14 residues. The V and J ends lost 5 bases and 2 bases respectively, with 12 bases between them. CDR1 is SGHTA, CDR2 FQGNSA, per germline. CDR3 region: CASSPNQGQETQYF. The CDR3 DNA sequence: TGTGCCAGCAGCCCGAACCAGGGGCAAGAGACCCAGTACTTC.

This clonotype was recorded at least ten times. The chain's CDR3 is CASSLFGQGFVDTQYF. CDR3 sequence (DNA): TGCGCCAGCAGCTTGTTTGGACAGGGTTTCGTAGATACGCAGTATTTT. J is TRBJ2-3 and V is TRBV5-1, with TRBD1 matching over 8 bases. V lost 1 base and J lost 5; bases outside the gene matches: 9. Per germline, CDR1 SGHRS and CDR2 YFSETQ. The length of the CDR3 is 16 residues.

As concerns this clonotype: Just one base apart from a much larger clone, this may be a read error. The V call is TRBV7-8, the J call TRBJ2-7; 9 nucleotides line up with TRBD1. The germline gives CDR1 SGHVS, CDR2 FQNEAQ. This CDR3 is 15 amino acids long. CDR3 sequence reads: CASSLKGQGFYEQHF. The CDR3 region has the DNA TGTGCCAGCAGCTTAAAGGGACAGGGTTTCTACGAGCAGCACTTC. Based on the CDR3 plus reference TRBV7-8 and TRBJ2-7, the full variable domain is GAGVSQSPRYKVAKRGQDVALRCDPISGHVSLFWYQQALGQGPEFLTYFQNEAQLDKSGLPSDRFFAERPEGSVSTLKIQRTQQEDSAVYLCASSLKGQGFYEQHFGPGTRLTVT.

Turning to this clonotype: Without the conserved terminal phenylalanine or tryptophan, this CDR3 likely stems from a read error. The V call is TRBV19, the J call TRBJ2-1, with D possibly being TRBD2 (6 bases). Germline CDR1 LNHDA, CDR2 SQIVND (reference sequence). The CDR3 contains 16 residues. V was clipped by 0 bases and J by 7 bases, with 16 bases between them. The CDR3 DNA reads as TGTGCCAGTAGTATAGATCTTTGGGGAGGTGGGAATGAGCAGTTCTCC. Protein product: CASSIDLWGGGNEQFS.

This clonotype was counted ten times or more. The chain has TRBV4-2 and TRBJ1-2; TRBD1 matches at 7 bases. Germline V gene data show CDR1 as LGHNA and CDR2 as YNFKEQ. The length of the CDR3 is 14 residues. V trimming: 0 bases; J trimming: 4 bases; junction bases outside the gene matches: 2. As DNA, the CDR3 is TGTGCCAGCAGCCAAGAGGGACAGCTCTATGGCTACACCTTC. It yields the protein CASSQEGQLYGYTF.

The CDR3 sequence is CASRGEGSQSYNEQFF. The CDR3 DNA sequence: TGTGCCAGCAGAGGGGAGGGCTCCCAGTCCTACAATGAGCAGTTCTTC. The rearrangement links TRBV6-5 to TRBJ2-1; 7 bases are shared with TRBD2. J lost 1 base, V lost 6 bases, and 9 bases had no gene match. This CDR3 contains 16 residues. Germline V gene sequence: CDR1 MNHEY, CDR2 SVGAGI.

The rearrangement uses TRBV7-2 and TRBJ2-3; D not certain. Germline assignment: CDR1 SGHTA and CDR2 FQGNSA. The CDR3 runs 17 residues. The ends were cut back, 0 bases at V and 1 base at J, with 14 bases in the middle. Written as DNA, the CDR3 is TGTGCCAGCAGCTTAGCTTCTAGAACCTGGGGCACAGATACGCAGTATTTT. This encodes CASSLASRTWGTDTQYF.

At least ten counts were recorded for this clonotype. The chain joins TRBV5-6 to TRBJ1-2; the match to TRBD1 covers 10 bases. The CDR3 runs to 15 residues. CDR1 and CDR2 (germline): SGHDT, YYEEEE. The ends lost 4 bases at V and 4 bases at J; junction bases unmatched: 7. The CDR3 DNA reads as TGTGCCAGCAGCCTCGGGACAGGGGAACTCTATGGCTACACCTTC. Residues: CASSLGTGELYGYTF.

This clonotype has more than one count but fewer than ten. A read error may be the cause here, since a much bigger clone is one base away. Here the CDR3 omits its conserved ending phenylalanine or tryptophan, so a read error is the likely source. The V call is TRBV14, the J call TRBJ2-7; a weak D match, TRBD1 (6 bases). The CDR3 runs 13 residues. Trimming stripped 1 base from V and 3 bases from J, with 7 bases between. From germline, CDR1 is SGHDN and CDR2 FVKESK. The DNA for the CDR3 is TGTGCCAGCAGCCAAGGAGGGGGCTACGAGCAGTACTCC. The encoded protein is CASSQGGGYEQYS.

This clonotype was seen many times. The chain recombines TRBV2 with TRBJ2-3; D remains unclear. Germline-derived CDR1 and CDR2 are SNHLY and FYNNEI. This CDR3 is 11 amino acids long. The V end was cut by 4 bases, the J end by 8 bases, with 7 bases between. The CDR3 bases are TGTGCCAGCAGTGCCAAGTCTACGCAGTATTTT. Protein product: CASSAKSTQYF.

The rearrangement uses TRBV3-1 and TRBJ2-5; 7 bases agree with TRBD2. J lost 5 bases, V lost 8 bases, and 5 bases had no gene match. The CDR3 loop spans 12 amino acids. CDR1 LGHDT and CDR2 YNNKEL come from the germline V gene (reference sequence). The CDR3 here is CASGGLGETQYF. The CDR3 DNA sequence: TGTGCCAGCGGAGGACTAGGGGAGACCCAGTACTTC.

This clonotype was counted at least ten times. V gene TRBV20-1 combines with J gene TRBJ1-5, with TRBD1 matching 8 bases. J was trimmed by 6 bases and V by 6 bases; bases with no gene match: 13. The germline V gene has CDR1 DFQATT and CDR2 SNEGSKA (reference sequence). The CDR3 consists of 15 residues. The CDR3 DNA reads as TGCAGTGCCGGTAAACAGGGGGACAAGGCTCAGCCCCAGCATTTT. This sequence encodes CSAGKQGDKAQPQHF.

This clonotype came up many times. The chain carries TRBV12-3 or TRBV12-4 and TRBJ2-7; D perhaps matches TRBD1 (6 bases). This CDR3 contains 15 residues. V lost 4 bases and J lost 2, with 15 bases in between. CDR3 protein: CASSSEQGPAYEQYF. The CDR3 DNA follows: TGTGCCAGCAGTTCCGAACAGGGCCCTGCCTACGAGCAGTACTTC.

Comment on this clonotype: An end of the junction differs from the germline gene, which may be a read error. V and J are TRBV12-3 or TRBV12-4 and TRBJ2-3; D ambiguous. This CDR3 comprises 12 residues. The CDR3 DNA is TGTGCCAGCAGTTTATACACAGATACGCAGAATTTT. Translation gives CASSLYTDTQNF.

This clonotype was counted at least ten times. The chain has TRBV4-1 and TRBJ1-5, with D perhaps TRBD1 (6 bases). Germline lookup yields CDR1 MGHRA and CDR2 YSYEKL. The CDR3 is 15 amino acids. Trimming left V 1 base short and J 7 bases short, with 14 bases between. CDR3 DNA sequence: TGCGCCAGCAGCCAAGGTTTCGGAGGGGGGCAGCCCCAGCATTTT. As protein: CASSQGFGGGQPQHF.

The sample holds many counts of this clonotype. For the CDR3, the DNA is TGTGCCAGCAGTGTGATTAGCGGCTACAATGAGCAGTTCTTC. Translating it yields CASSVISGYNEQFF. V gene TRBV14 combines with J gene TRBJ2-1, with D possibly TRBD2 on 6 matching bases. Trimming cost V 6 bases and J 3 bases, with 12 bases left between them. From germline, CDR1 is SGHDN and CDR2 FVKESK. The CDR3 runs 14 residues.

There are a few counts of this clonotype. A clone one base away is much larger, so this may be a read error. The chain uses TRBV7-2 and TRBJ2-5; 7 bases align to TRBD2. CDR1 and CDR2 from the germline V gene are SGHTA and FQGNSA. CDR3 length: 15 amino acids. CDR3 amino acids: CASSLSRGSTETQHF. The CDR3 coding sequence is TGTGCCAGCAGCTTATCTCGCGGGAGCACAGAGACCCAGCACTTC.

This clonotype was seen repeatedly, ten times or more. V usage is TRBV5-6 and J usage is TRBJ2-7, with D unclear. V gave up 4 bases and J gave up 0 bases, with 11 bases separating them. This CDR3 region has 14 residues. CDR1 and CDR2 (germline): SGHDT, YYEEEE. This CDR3 is CASSRAGSSYEQYF. The CDR3 DNA sequence: TGTGCCAGCAGCCGGGCTGGTAGCTCCTACGAGCAGTACTTC.

This clonotype was recorded many times. V usage is TRBV7-8 and J usage is TRBJ2-1; D ambiguous. Trimming stripped 7 bases from V and 0 bases from J, with 10 bases between. Germline loops: CDR1 SGHVS, CDR2 FQNEAQ. CDR3 length: 14 residues. DNA for the CDR3: TGTGCCAGCACCTCCCTCAGCTCCTACAATGAGCAGTTCTTC. Translated, it gives CASTSLSSYNEQFF.

The gene calls are TRBV9 and TRBJ2-1; 12 bases line up with TRBD2. Germline V lookup: CDR1 SGDLS, CDR2 YYNGEE. The CDR3 is made up of 15 amino acids. V lost 4 bases and J lost 6; bases outside the gene matches: 5. CDR3 DNA sequence: TGTGCCAGCAGCCCCCGGACTAGCGGGACCAATGAGCAGTTCTTC. This sequence encodes CASSPRTSGTNEQFF.

Many counts were recorded for this clonotype. The V and J genes are TRBV20-1 and TRBJ2-7; D not certain. There are 12 residues in the CDR3. Germline CDR1 reads DFQATT; CDR2 reads SNEGSKA (reference sequence). V lost 0 bases, J lost 8 bases, and 11 bases lay in between. The CDR3: CSARDRRQQQYF. CDR3 in DNA: TGCAGTGCTAGAGACCGTCGACAACAGCAGTACTTC.

On this clonotype itself: A much more abundant neighbour one base away suggests this may be a read error. This chain connects TRBV6-6 to TRBJ2-2; 9 bases are shared with TRBD2. Germline V gene sequence: CDR1 MNHNY, CDR2 SVGAGI (reference sequence). V gave up 7 bases and J gave up 1 base; unmatched junction bases: 7. This CDR3 has 16 residues. This CDR3 reads CASNSVSGRNTGELFF. CDR3 coding DNA: TGTGCCAGCAACTCCGTTAGCGGGAGGAACACCGGGGAGCTGTTTTTT.

Ten or more counts support this clonotype. The chain links TRBV5-5 to TRBJ2-5; 10 bases fit TRBD2. With 4 bases clipped from V and 2 bases from J, the junction kept 8 bases outside the gene matches. The CDR3 extends over 16 amino acids. Germline CDR1 reads SGHKS; CDR2 reads YYEKEE (reference sequence). The CDR3 DNA follows: TGTGCCAGCAGCCCCGGGGTAGCGGGGGGACAAGAGACCCAGTACTTC. The encoded protein is CASSPGVAGGQETQYF.

V usage is TRBV6-5 and J usage is TRBJ2-7, with D tentatively TRBD2 (5 bases). The CDR3 loop spans 14 amino acids. CDR1 is MNHEY, CDR2 SVGAGI, per germline. Trimming stripped 4 bases from V and 3 bases from J, with 13 bases between. DNA for the CDR3: TGTGCCAGCAGTTCAAGGACTCCAAACTACGAGCAGTACTTC. It encodes CASSSRTPNYEQYF.

This clonotype was recorded at least ten times. The rearrangement uses TRBV19 and TRBJ2-1; 8 nucleotides agree with TRBD1. Trimming removed 5 bases from V and 8 bases from J; junction bases left unmatched: 8. Germline-derived CDR1 and CDR2 are LNHDA and SQIVND (reference sequence). The CDR3 totals 14 residues. The DNA for the CDR3 is TGTGCCAGTAGTTCCCGGACAGGGCGGTATGAGCAGTTCTTC. Residues: CASSSRTGRYEQFF.

This chain links TRBV9 with TRBJ2-5; D may correspond to TRBD1 or TRBD2 (5 bases each). V lost 2 bases, J lost 5 bases, and 25 bases lay in between. This CDR3 spans 18 amino acids. Germline values: CDR1 SGDLS, CDR2 YYNGEE. In nucleotides, the CDR3 is TGTGCCAGCAGCGTTGGATGGTTTGGGACGGGCCACCGGGAGACCCAGTACTTC. Translated: CASSVGWFGTGHRETQYF.

This clonotype occurred many times. V and J are TRBV12-5 and TRBJ2-1; D might be TRBD1 (6 bases). The CDR3 extends over 15 amino acids. The V end lost 5 bases, the J end lost 0 bases, and 11 bases lay between the germline ends. Germline loops: CDR1 LGHNT, CDR2 FRNRAP. CDR3 residues: CASGSGQSSYNEQFF. In nucleotides, the CDR3 is TGTGCTAGTGGTAGCGGACAGAGCTCCTACAATGAGCAGTTCTTC.